This T cell receptor beta chain is drawn from a study of OX40 agonist ivuxolimab in advanced cancers. Background on the whole study: The costimulatory receptor OX40 (CD134) was targeted by ivuxolimab, a fully human IgG2 agonistic monoclonal antibody. Partial responses were achieved by three dose-escalation patients, of whom one had hepatocellular carcinoma and two had cutaneous melanoma. Intravenous ivuxolimab was administered to patients every 2 weeks at six dose levels: 0.01, 0.1, 0.3, 1.5, 3 and 10 mg/kg. Of the 50 to 55 patients in dose escalation, approximately 20 had hepatocellular carcinoma, roughly 15 had melanoma, 9 had renal cell carcinoma and 9 had head and neck cancer. Prior anti-PD-1, anti-PD-L1 or anti-CTLA-4 therapy was permitted, and about two fifths of dose-escalation patients had received checkpoint inhibitors. The paper describes the monotherapy dose-escalation part (N ≈ 50 patients) of the phase I trial of ivuxolimab. The purpose of peripheral TCRbeta sequencing was to test whether ivuxolimab changed TCR sequence diversity and led to clonal T-cell expansion. In the dose-escalation cohort, roughly four fifths of patients were male, and the mean age was about 55 years, with a range of about 20 to 79. Overall results and qualifications from the work: On average, CD8+ T cells showed more expanded clones than CD4+ T cells after ivuxolimab. The antigen specificity of the peripheral T cells that underwent clonal expansion was not determined. At doses from 0.1 to 3.0 mg/kg, clonal expansion was seen in both CD4+ and CD8+ blood T cells between baseline and week 6. In partial responders in the 0.1-3.0 mg/kg groups, normalized peripheral clonal expansion was found to be among the lowest, especially among CD8+ T cells. Low levels of normalized T-cell clonal expansion were also seen in some nonresponding patients.

The trial excluded patients who had a history of autoimmune disease or who were on systemic immunosuppression. In every dose cohort, peripheral blood was drawn for TCR sequencing at baseline, cycle 4 day 1, and cycle 7 day 1. Samples came from an open-label, multicenter, first-in-human phase I dose-escalation trial of ivuxolimab. Adults with locally advanced or metastatic head and neck squamous cell, hepatocellular, melanoma or renal cell carcinoma were enrolled in the trial. Before TCR sequencing, CD4+ T cells and CD8+ T cells from peripheral blood were sorted into separate populations. Comments on this clone: There is no known antigen for this receptor. Per-base qualities were not stored, and no clone one base away is much larger.

CDR1 and CDR2 were assigned from the germline V gene (reference sequence) as SEHNR and FQNEAQ. Spanning cysteine to phenylalanine, the CDR3 consists of 13 amino acids. Solely the CDR3 DNA is kept, with 39 bases framed from the first base. At the junction V is shortened by 0 bases and J by 6 bases, with 8 bases in between. Genomic DNA was isolated from the sorted cells so that the TCRbeta CDR3 region could be sequenced. TCRbeta CDR3 regions were sequenced using the immunoSEQ Assay. TCRdb holds this immuneACCESS table with in-frame rearrangements only. Some clones are missing; in checked studies, unresolved V genes explain under half, and the rest has no known cause. The sample table holds 65,000 to 85,000 clones, of which about 89% were seen once. The ten largest account for about 3.9% of the sample.

The V and J genes are TRBV7-9 and TRBJ1-1; there is no confident call for the D gene. Sequences were derived from CD4+ or CD8+ T cells sorted from blood, sampled in a trial of the OX40 agonist ivuxolimab. This TCR was recovered from an adult with an advanced solid tumor such as melanoma, head and neck, liver or kidney cancer. The sequence in DNA is TGTGCCAGCAGCTTAGCGCTTACCTCTGAAGCTTTCTTT. This sequence encodes CASSLALTSEAFF. The full variable domain, completed from the reference TRBV7-9 and TRBJ1-1 proteins outside the CDR3, reads DTGVSQNPRHKITKRGQNVTFRCDPISEHNRLYWYRQTLGQGPEFLTYFQNEAQLEKSRLLSDRFSAERPKGSFSTLEIQRTEQGDSAMYLCASSLALTSEAFFGQGTRLTVV.